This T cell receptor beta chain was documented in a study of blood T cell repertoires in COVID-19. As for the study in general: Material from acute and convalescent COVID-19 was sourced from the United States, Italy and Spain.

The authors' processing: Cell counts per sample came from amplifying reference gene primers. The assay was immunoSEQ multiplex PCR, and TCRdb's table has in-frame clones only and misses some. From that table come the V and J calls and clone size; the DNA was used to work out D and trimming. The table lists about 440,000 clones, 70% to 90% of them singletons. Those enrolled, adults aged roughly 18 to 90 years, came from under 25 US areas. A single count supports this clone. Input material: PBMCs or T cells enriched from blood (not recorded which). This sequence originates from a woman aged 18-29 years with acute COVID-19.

The CDR3 spells CASSQVQGRDPSGANVLTF. The CDR3 DNA is TGCGCCAGCAGCCAAGTTCAGGGCAGGGATCCGTCTGGGGCCAACGTCCTGACTTTC. V is TRBV4-1 and J is TRBJ2-6; tentatively, D is TRBD1 (5 bases). CDR3 length: 19 amino acids. The germline gives CDR1 MGHRA, CDR2 YSYEKL. The germline V and J ends were trimmed by 1 base and 1 base, with 17 bases remaining between them.